The rows below give T cell receptor beta chains drawn from one sample of a study of blood T cell repertoires in COVID-19. TCRdb keeps only in-frame clones here, not all; method: immunoSEQ multiplex PCR. This table holds around 250,000 clones, over 70% found once. The specimen was peripheral blood. The receptors come from a man older than 75 with acute or convalescent COVID-19. Both conserved end residues are part of each CDR3. The order of the fields is CDR3 DNA, CDR3 protein, V gene, D gene, J gene, clone size. The D gene is left open where the match is weak. Not all rows give a size; the values are once, few, many and, for expanded clones, a class.

CDR3 DNA: TGCGCCAGCAGCTTGGGGTTTAGGTGGAGCTCCTACAATGAGCAGTTCTTC
CDR3 protein: CASSLGFRWSSYNEQFF
V gene: TRBV5-1
D gene: .
J gene: TRBJ2-1
clone size: once

CDR3 DNA: TGTGCCAGCAGCCAAGATCTTGTGGGTGCTAGGGGCTATGGCTACACCTTC
CDR3 protein: CASSQDLVGARGYGYTF
V gene: TRBV3-1/TRBV3-2
D gene: .
J gene: TRBJ1-2
clone size: .

CDR3 DNA: TGCGCCAGCAGTGTGGGGGCCTGGGAGACCCAGTACTTC
CDR3 protein: CASSVGAWETQYF
V gene: TRBV10-1
D gene: .
J gene: TRBJ2-5
clone size: .

CDR3 DNA: TGTGCCAGCAGCCGGACTAGCGGGAGAAAGAGTCTTCGTGAGCAGTTCTTC
CDR3 protein: CASSRTSGRKSLREQFF
V gene: TRBV27
D gene: TRBD2
J gene: TRBJ2-1
clone size: .

CDR3 DNA: TGCGCCAGCAGTGTGGGACTAGCGGGACGGGGAGATACGCAGTATTTT
CDR3 protein: CASSVGLAGRGDTQYF
V gene: TRBV10-1
D gene: TRBD2
J gene: TRBJ2-3
clone size: .

CDR3 DNA: TGTGCCAGCTCACTCTACAGGGACCTCTCCTACGAGCAGTACTTC
CDR3 protein: CASSLYRDLSYEQYF
V gene: TRBV18
D gene: .
J gene: TRBJ2-7
clone size: .

CDR3 DNA: TGTGCCAGCAGCGGGACCGGGACAGCCTACGAGCAGTACTTC
CDR3 protein: CASSGTGTAYEQYF
V gene: TRBV6-2/TRBV6-3
D gene: TRBD1
J gene: TRBJ2-7
clone size: .

CDR3 DNA: TGTGCCAGCAGTCCCCCCCCGGGACAGAATAGTAGGCGTTTCGTCAGGAATCAGCCCCAGCATTTT
CDR3 protein: CASSPPPGQNSRRFVRNQPQHF
V gene: TRBV6-6
D gene: TRBD1
J gene: TRBJ1-5
clone size: .

CDR3 DNA: TGCAGCGTTGACGTGGTCGGCGGGGAGCTGTTTTTT
CDR3 protein: CSVDVVGGELFF
V gene: TRBV29-1
D gene: .
J gene: TRBJ2-2
clone size: .

CDR3 DNA: TGTGCCAGCAGTGAAGCGCCGGGTAGGGGAAACATTCAGTACTTC
CDR3 protein: CASSEAPGRGNIQYF
V gene: TRBV2
D gene: .
J gene: TRBJ2-4
clone size: .

CDR3 DNA: TGTGCCAGCACCACACAGGAATTTCAGCCCCAGCATTTT
CDR3 protein: CASTTQEFQPQHF
V gene: TRBV2
D gene: .
J gene: TRBJ1-5
clone size: few

CDR3 DNA: TGTGCCAGCAGCCAAGGGGCATCTGGAAACACCATATATTTT
CDR3 protein: CASSQGASGNTIYF
V gene: TRBV3-1/TRBV3-2
D gene: .
J gene: TRBJ1-3
clone size: .

CDR3 DNA: TGTGCCAGCAGTTCTAACAGGGAATCCCAAGAGACCCAGTACTTC
CDR3 protein: CASSSNRESQETQYF
V gene: TRBV6-2/TRBV6-3
D gene: .
J gene: TRBJ2-5
clone size: .

CDR3 DNA: TGTGCCAGCAGCCACCAGGACAGGGGGCGAGACTACGAGCAGTACTTC
CDR3 protein: CASSHQDRGRDYEQYF
V gene: TRBV4-2
D gene: TRBD1
J gene: TRBJ2-7
clone size: .

CDR3 DNA: TGTGCCAGCAGCCCCCAGGGGACAGGGGGATATTCACCCCTCCACTTT
CDR3 protein: CASSPQGTGGYSPLHF
V gene: TRBV7-9
D gene: TRBD1
J gene: TRBJ1-6
clone size: .

CDR3 DNA: TGCGCCAGCAGTGACTCACAGGGTCCAGATACGCAGTATTTT
CDR3 protein: CASSDSQGPDTQYF
V gene: TRBV10-1
D gene: .
J gene: TRBJ2-3
clone size: few

CDR3 DNA: TGTGCCAGCAGCTTAATAGCGGGAGCCCAAGAGACCCAGTACTTC
CDR3 protein: CASSLIAGAQETQYF
V gene: TRBV7-3
D gene: TRBD2
J gene: TRBJ2-5
clone size: .

CDR3 DNA: TGTGCCAGCAGCCCTAATTTAGCGGGGGGGGGCACAGATACGCAGTATTTT
CDR3 protein: CASSPNLAGGGTDTQYF
V gene: TRBV3-1/TRBV3-2
D gene: TRBD2
J gene: TRBJ2-3
clone size: .

CDR3 DNA: TGTGCCACCTCGGGACAGTCTGGAAACACCATATATTTT
CDR3 protein: CATSGQSGNTIYF
V gene: TRBV5-4
D gene: TRBD1
J gene: TRBJ1-3
clone size: .

CDR3 DNA: TGTGCCAGCAGTTACCGGGGACTAGCGGACTACAATGAGCAGTTCTTC
CDR3 protein: CASSYRGLADYNEQFF
V gene: TRBV6-2/TRBV6-3
D gene: TRBD2
J gene: TRBJ2-1
clone size: .

CDR3 DNA: TGTGCCACCAGTGAATGGGACAGGGGGCATGGCTACACCTTC
CDR3 protein: CATSEWDRGHGYTF
V gene: TRBV24-1
D gene: TRBD1
J gene: TRBJ1-2
clone size: once

CDR3 DNA: TGTGCCACCAGTAAAGGAGCGGGGGTCCACACCGGGGAGCTGTTTTTT
CDR3 protein: CATSKGAGVHTGELFF
V gene: TRBV24-1
D gene: TRBD2
J gene: TRBJ2-2
clone size: .